The next 17 T cell receptor beta chains were all read from a single sample in a study of blood T cells in healthy people across ages. For the second PCR, which ran for 7 to 11 cycles, a sample-barcoded 5' primer and a J-beta primer mix were used. MiXCR, applied by TCRdb to the 5' RACE reads, yields one record per CDR3 protein. The repertoire holds around 1,900,000 distinct CDR3 sequences, about 39% seen once, with 20% to 25% in the top ten. Specimen: blood. The source is a human donor in good health.

This clonotype was counted only a few times. The chain recombines TRBV29-1 with TRBJ2-3, with D unclear. CDR1 is SQVTM, CDR2 ANQGSEA, per germline. The length of the CDR3 is 9 residues. V was clipped by 7 bases and J by 8 bases, with 7 bases between them. The CDR3 region is CSARGTQYF. For the CDR3, the DNA is TGCAGCGCCCGCGGTACGCAGTATTTT.

This clonotype turned up a few times. The chain uses TRBV2 and TRBJ2-3; 12 bases agree with TRBD2. The V segment lost 10 bases and the J segment 0 bases; nucleotides outside the gene matches: 8. CDR3 size: 16 residues. The germline V gene has CDR1 SNHLY and CDR2 FYNNEI. DNA of the CDR3: TGTGCCAAACTCCGGACTAGCGGGACGAGCACAGATACGCAGTATTTT. This translates into CAKLRTSGTSTDTQYF.

This clonotype turned up a few times. The chain couples TRBV27 to TRBJ2-7; 11 nucleotides align to TRBD1. The V gene end was trimmed by 4 bases and the J gene end by 2 bases; junction bases not matched to a gene: 4. This CDR3 is built from 15 residues. The germline V gene has CDR1 MNHEY and CDR2 SMNVEV (reference sequence). CDR3 DNA: TGTGCCAGCAGTTATGGGACAGGGGGACCCTACGAGCAGTACTTC. Translating gives CASSYGTGGPYEQYF.

V is TRBV20-1 and J is TRBJ1-1; D is possibly TRBD1 (5 bases). V dropped 0 bases and J dropped 1 base, with 12 bases sitting between them. Germline CDR1 DFQATT, CDR2 SNEGSKA (reference sequence). The CDR3 totals 15 residues. CDR3 loop: CSARDPGVPNTEAFF. The CDR3 DNA sequence: TGCAGTGCTAGAGATCCGGGGGTCCCGAACACTGAAGCTTTCTTT.

This clonotype showed up just a few times. The chain combines TRBV28 with TRBJ1-1; no firm D call. The CDR3 is 13 residues long. Germline V gene data show CDR1 as MDHEN and CDR2 as SYDVKM. The V end was cut by 4 bases, the J end by 4 bases, with 10 bases between. The CDR3 is CASSSILGTEAFF. CDR3 sequence (DNA): TGTGCCAGCAGTTCTATCCTAGGCACTGAAGCTTTCTTT. The whole variable domain, filled in from reference TRBV28 and TRBJ1-1, reads DVKVTQSSRYLVKRTGEKVFLECVQDMDHENMFWYRQDPGLGLRLIYFSYDVKMKEKGDIPEGYSVSREKKERFSLILESASTNQTSMYLCASSSILGTEAFFGQGTRLTVV.

The chain carries TRBV7-2 and TRBJ1-5; 7 nucleotides align to TRBD1. V gave up 5 bases and J gave up 3 bases; unmatched junction bases: 7. Germline CDR1 SGHTA, CDR2 FQGNSA. This CDR3 has 15 residues. CDR3 DNA: TGTGCCAGCAGCATGACAGGGTATGCCAATCAGCCCCAGCATTTT. Protein product: CASSMTGYANQPQHF.

About this clonotype: It may be a read error: a sequence one base away is much more abundant. V usage is TRBV6-5 and J usage is TRBJ1-5; D possibly corresponds to TRBD1 (6 bases). Germline V lookup: CDR1 MNHEY, CDR2 SVGAGI. The CDR3 has 13 amino acids. The CDR3 protein is CASRTGRNHPQHF. DNA for the CDR3: TGTGCCAGCAGAACAGGGAGAAATCACCCCCAGCATTTT.

In the case of this clonotype: A much larger clone lies a single base off, so this may be a read error. V and J are TRBV6-2 or TRBV6-3 and TRBJ2-4; TRBD2 matches at 8 bases. Per the germline V gene, CDR1 is MNHEY and CDR2 is SVGEGT. CDR3 length: 15 residues. DNA for the CDR3: TGTGCCAGCAGTTACCGGCCGGGACTAGGGAACATTCAGCACTTC. This sequence encodes CASSYRPGLGNIQHF.

The V gene is TRBV20-1, the J gene TRBJ2-2, with 9 bases identical to TRBD2. Germline CDR1 is DFQATT and CDR2 is SNEGSKA (reference sequence). CDR3 size: 16 residues. The junction had 8 bases not matched to a gene; V was cut back by 0 bases and J by 6 bases. The CDR3 is CSARDQGGGAPGELFF. The CDR3, as DNA: TGCAGTGCTAGAGATCAAGGCGGGGGGGCCCCCGGGGAGCTGTTTTTT.

This clonotype has only a few counts. The V call is TRBV10-3, the J call TRBJ2-4, with no clear D. The end of the DNA aligns better with TRBJ2-7, so the J call may be wrong. Germline-derived CDR1 and CDR2 are ENHRY and SYGVKD. This CDR3 is built from 16 residues. This CDR3 is CAISESIAPSPHEQYF. The CDR3 DNA sequence: TGTGCCATCAGTGAGTCGATTGCTCCCTCCCCCCACGAGCAGTACTTC.

This clonotype has just a few counts. The rearrangement uses TRBV29-1 and TRBJ2-4; 8 bases are a match to TRBD1. Germline CDR1 is SQVTM and CDR2 is ANQGSEA. V lost 5 bases to trimming and J lost 1 base; unmatched junction nucleotides: 4. The CDR3 runs to 14 residues. CDR3 in amino acids: CSVMTGVAKNIQYF. DNA of the CDR3: TGCAGCGTTATGACAGGGGTGGCCAAAAACATTCAGTACTTC.

The genes are TRBV7-2 and TRBJ1-2; 7 positions agree with TRBD1. This CDR3 contains 16 residues. V shed 2 bases and J 4 bases; nucleotides not matched to a gene: 10. The germline V gene encodes CDR1 SGHTA and CDR2 FQGNSA. The CDR3 spells CASSLLRDRTIYGYTF. The CDR3 DNA reads TGTGCCAGCAGCTTACTTCGGGACAGAACAATCTATGGCTACACCTTC.

This clonotype was seen at least ten times. The chain couples TRBV29-1 to TRBJ2-7; D might be TRBD1 (6 bases). Germline V lookup: CDR1 SQVTM, CDR2 ANQGSEA. The CDR3 totals 13 residues. Trimming removed 4 bases at V and 1 base at J, with 11 bases between. The CDR3 DNA follows: TGCAGCGTTGTTCAGGACAGTTCCTACGAGCAGTACTTC. It encodes CSVVQDSSYEQYF.

J is TRBJ1-4 and V is TRBV27; unclear D gene. Germline V gene sequence: CDR1 MNHEY, CDR2 SMNVEV (reference sequence). V lost 3 bases and J 0 bases, leaving 8 bases between the germline ends. The CDR3 has 15 residues. In DNA, the CDR3 is TGTGCCAGCAGTTTCCAGAAAGCAACTAATGAAAAACTGTTTTTT. Translation: CASSFQKATNEKLFF.

This clonotype showed up just a few times. V gene TRBV7-9 combines with J gene TRBJ2-3, with TRBD2 as a possible D gene (6 bases). Germline CDR1 reads SEHNR; CDR2 reads FQNEAQ (reference sequence). V was cut by 2 bases and J by 2 bases, with 8 bases left in between. The length of the CDR3 is 14 residues. The CDR3 region is CASSLSGVTDTQYF. The CDR3 DNA reads TGTGCCAGCAGCTTATCGGGGGTCACAGATACGCAGTATTTT. Complete variable domain (other parts from reference TRBV7-9 and TRBJ2-3): DTGVSQNPRHKITKRGQNVTFRCDPISEHNRLYWYRQTLGQGPEFLTYFQNEAQLEKSRLLSDRFSAERPKGSFSTLEIQRTEQGDSAMYLCASSLSGVTDTQYFGPGTRLTVL.

The chain employs TRBV5-1 and TRBJ2-1, with 9 nucleotides matching TRBD2. V gave up 0 bases and J gave up 13 bases; unmatched junction bases: 11. Germline V CDR1 and CDR2: SGHRS, YFSETQ. The length of the CDR3 is 15 residues. This chain's CDR3 is CASSLGLAGQETQFF. CDR3 DNA: TGCGCCAGCAGCTTGGGCCTAGCGGGGCAAGAGACCCAGTTCTTC.

This clonotype has a count of ten or more. The rearrangement uses TRBV11-1 and TRBJ2-1; 7 nucleotides line up with TRBD2. The CDR3 totals 15 residues. The germline V gene has CDR1 SGHAT and CDR2 FQDESV (reference sequence). V was pared by 2 bases and J by 2 bases, with 3 bases of the junction left unmatched. This CDR3 reads CASSLSGVTYNEQFF. In nucleotides, the CDR3 is TGTGCCAGCAGCTTAAGCGGGGTTACCTACAATGAGCAGTTCTTC. Full variable domain (rest looked up from reference TRBV11-1 and TRBJ2-1): EAEVAQSPRYKITEKSQAVAFWCDPISGHATLYWYRQILGQGPELLVQFQDESVVDDSQLPKDRFSAERLKGVDSTLKIQPAELGDSAMYLCASSLSGVTYNEQFFGPGTRLTVL.